The 17 T cell receptor beta chains below all came from one sample that was sequenced in a study of cytomegalovirus exposure and HLA in healthy donors. Use of 60 Vbeta and 13 Jbeta primers characterized the PCR. The assay was immunoSEQ multiplex PCR, and TCRdb's table has in-frame clones only and misses some. In the table there are around 150,000 clones, nearly 80% of which are singletons. Source material: PBMCs. The receptors were gathered from a woman aged 25 to 45 in good health and CMV-seronegative.

V and J are TRBV27 and TRBJ1-5, with D perhaps matching TRBD1 (6 bases). This CDR3 is built from 15 residues. The V gene lost 8 bases and the J gene lost 0 bases, with 14 bases spanning the gap. Germline CDR1 and CDR2: MNHEY and SMNVEV (reference sequence). The CDR3 sequence: CASSRGGSSNQPQHF. The DNA of the CDR3 is TGTGCCAGCTCGCGGGGGGGCTCTAGCAATCAGCCCCAGCATTTT.

The sample holds a few counts of this clone. The chain is built from TRBV5-1 and TRBJ2-7; 7 bases agree with TRBD1. The J segment lost 1 base and the V segment lost 0 bases, leaving 4 bases of the junction unmatched. CDR1 and CDR2 from the germline V gene are SGHRS and YFSETQ. The CDR3 contains 15 residues. The DNA of the CDR3 is TGCGCCAGCAGCTTGGAGGGGGCGAATTCCTACGAGCAGTACTTC. The encoded protein is CASSLEGANSYEQYF.

This clone was detected a few times. The chain couples TRBV19 to TRBJ1-6; D is uncertain. The CDR3 is 13 amino acids. Germline values: CDR1 LNHDA, CDR2 SQIVND (reference sequence). Trimming shortened V by 1 base and J by 10 bases, and 8 bases separated the two germline ends. CDR3 in DNA: TGTGCCAGTAGTATAGTCACGAGGTCACCCCTCCACTTT. Its translation is CASSIVTRSPLHF.

The chain employs TRBV6-4 and TRBJ2-6; maybe TRBD2 (6 bases). Trimming took off 0 bases at V and 2 bases at J, with 8 bases between the two ends. This CDR3 comprises 16 residues. The germline gives CDR1 MRHNA, CDR2 SNTAGT. The CDR3 DNA sequence: TGTGCCAGCAGTGACTCGGGGGGTGCTGGGGCCAACGTCCTGACTTTC. Its translation is CASSDSGGAGANVLTF.

The J gene is TRBJ1-1, the V gene TRBV4-3, with 7 bases fitting TRBD1. With 0 bases clipped from V and 5 bases from J, the junction kept 6 bases outside the gene matches. The germline gives CDR1 LGHNA, CDR2 YSLEER. CDR3 length: 15 residues. In nucleotides, the CDR3 is TGCGCCAGCAGCCAAGATAGCAGGGGGGATACTGAAGCTTTCTTT. Protein: CASSQDSRGDTEAFF.

The chain employs TRBV30 and TRBJ2-3, with TRBD2 identical over 10 bases. The germline CDR1 and CDR2 sequences are GTSNPN and SVGIG (reference sequence). Trimming took 1 base from V and 3 from J; bases not matched to a gene: 1. The CDR3 has 14 amino acids. CDR3 residues: CAWSGAGGTDTQYF. The CDR3 DNA follows: TGTGCCTGGAGTGGAGCGGGGGGGACAGATACGCAGTATTTT.

The chain employs TRBV28 and TRBJ2-6; maybe TRBD1 (6 bases). This CDR3 has 15 residues. Germline CDR1 MDHEN, CDR2 SYDVKM. The V end lost 5 bases, the J end lost 1 base, and 9 bases lay between the germline ends. CDR3 sequence (DNA): TGTGCCAGCAGTCCCACAGGGTCTGGGGCCAACGTCCTGACTTTC. Translating it yields CASSPTGSGANVLTF.

This rearrangement joins TRBV6-1 to TRBJ1-2; possible D gene TRBD1, 5 bases. Trimming shortened V by 4 bases and J by 4 bases, and 16 bases separated the two germline ends. CDR1 is MNHNS and CDR2 is SASEGT in the germline V gene. The CDR3 consists of 15 residues. DNA for the CDR3: TGTGCCAGCAGTGTTATCCAGGGTATCGTCTATGGCTACACCTTC. It yields the protein CASSVIQGIVYGYTF.

This clone has just a few counts. J is TRBJ2-3 and V is TRBV9; D possibly corresponds to TRBD2 (6 bases). CDR1 and CDR2 (germline): SGDLS, YYNGEE. This CDR3 has 15 amino acids. The ends were cut back, 4 bases at V and 3 bases at J, with 15 bases in the middle. The CDR3 region is CASSPTSSRTDTQYF. Written as DNA, the CDR3 is TGTGCCAGCAGCCCGACTAGTTCGAGGACAGATACGCAGTATTTT.

J is TRBJ1-2 and V is TRBV6-5; D perhaps matches TRBD1 (6 bases). Trimming left V 5 bases short and J 4 bases short, with 14 bases between. The germline V gene has CDR1 MNHEY and CDR2 SVGAGI. The CDR3 is 14 residues long. The CDR3 nucleotides read TGTGCCAGCAGTCGGGGACAACTCTCCTATGGCTACACCTTC. Translated, it gives CASSRGQLSYGYTF.

This chain uses TRBV5-4 with TRBJ1-2; tentatively, D is TRBD1 (6 bases). CDR1 is SGHNT and CDR2 is YYREEE in the germline V gene (reference sequence). The CDR3 runs 13 residues. Trimming cost V 2 bases and J 4 bases, with 9 bases left between them. The CDR3 DNA reads TGTGCCAGCAGCTTTCAGGGGTCCTATGGCTACACCTTC. This codes for CASSFQGSYGYTF. The full variable domain, with the rest looked up from reference TRBV5-4 and TRBJ1-2, is ETGVTQSPTHLIKTRGQQVTLRCSSQSGHNTVSWYQQALGQGPQFIFQYYREEENGRGNFPPRFSGLQFPNYSSELNVNALELDDSALYLCASSFQGSYGYTFGSGTRLTVV.

This clone was counted between two and nine times. V usage is TRBV5-1 and J usage is TRBJ1-3; TRBD1 is a possible D gene (6 bases). The CDR3 covers 13 residues. V was trimmed by 7 bases and J by 2 bases, leaving 10 bases between them. Germline V gene data show CDR1 as SGHRS and CDR2 as YFSETQ. The CDR3: CASSTGTGNTIYF. The CDR3 DNA sequence: TGCGCCAGCTCAACAGGGACTGGAAACACCATATATTTT. The full variable domain, rest sourced from reference TRBV5-1 and TRBJ1-3, is KAGVTQTPRYLIKTRGQQVTLSCSPISGHRSVSWYQQTPGQGLQFLFEYFSETQRNKGNFPGRFSGRQFSNSRSEMNVSTLELGDSALYLCASSTGTGNTIYFGEGSWLTVV.

Regarding this clone: The junction differs from germline at one of its ends, possibly a read error. The genes are TRBV19 and TRBJ2-4, with a possible D match to TRBD1 (6 bases). Germline V gives CDR1 LNHDA, CDR2 SQIVND (reference sequence). The CDR3 loop spans 13 amino acids. The CDR3 protein is CASSISPSSYRDF. DNA of the CDR3: TGTGCCAGTAGTATTAGCCCTTCGTCATACAGGGACTTC.

This clone occurred a few times. V usage is TRBV30 and J usage is TRBJ2-7; D is perhaps TRBD2 (7 bases). Between the trimmed V and J ends, which lost 0 bases and 7 bases, there was a span of 25 bases. The germline CDR1 and CDR2 sequences are GTSNPN and SVGIG (reference sequence). There are 17 residues in the CDR3. CDR3 nucleotide sequence: TGTGCCTGGAGTGTAGGTGGGGGGGGGCGAAAATTTTGGGAGCAGTACTTC. Translated: CAWSVGGGGRKFWEQYF. The whole variable domain, remainder taken from reference TRBV30 and TRBJ2-7, is SQTIHQWPATLVQPVGSPLSLECTVEGTSNPNLYWYRQAAGRGLQLLFYSVGIGQISSEVPQNLSASRPQDRQFILSSKKLLLSDSGFYLCAWSVGGGGRKFWEQYFGPGTRLTVT.

The chain employs TRBV7-2 and TRBJ1-2; maybe TRBD1 (6 bases). This CDR3 is 16 amino acids long. Germline CDR1 SGHTA, CDR2 FQGNSA. Deletions cut 4 bases from V and 7 bases from J, with 22 bases between. The CDR3, as DNA: TGTGCCAGCAGCTGGACCCCGGGACAAGGTGGAGGTGGCTACACCTTC. Encoded protein: CASSWTPGQGGGGYTF.

This chain joins TRBV28 and TRBJ1-1, with D uncertain. This CDR3 has 15 amino acids. Per germline, CDR1 MDHEN and CDR2 SYDVKM. V was cut by 4 bases and J by 4 bases, with 16 bases left in between. Written as DNA, the CDR3 is TGTGCCAGCAGTTCATTTCGTTCCCGGGGCACTGAAGCTTTCTTT. Translation: CASSSFRSRGTEAFF. Full variable domain (rest looked up from reference TRBV28 and TRBJ1-1): DVKVTQSSRYLVKRTGEKVFLECVQDMDHENMFWYRQDPGLGLRLIYFSYDVKMKEKGDIPEGYSVSREKKERFSLILESASTNQTSMYLCASSSFRSRGTEAFFGQGTRLTVV.

This clone was recorded only once. CDR3: CASSASFGTGDQPQHF. The CDR3 DNA follows: TGTGCCAGCAGCGCCTCGTTCGGGACAGGGGATCAGCCCCAGCATTTT. This sequence joins TRBV5-8 and TRBJ1-5; 10 bases agree with TRBD1. The germline V gene encodes CDR1 SGHTS and CDR2 YDEGEE. This CDR3 has 16 amino acids. Trimming at V came to 4 bases and at J to 5 bases, leaving 9 bases not matched to a gene.